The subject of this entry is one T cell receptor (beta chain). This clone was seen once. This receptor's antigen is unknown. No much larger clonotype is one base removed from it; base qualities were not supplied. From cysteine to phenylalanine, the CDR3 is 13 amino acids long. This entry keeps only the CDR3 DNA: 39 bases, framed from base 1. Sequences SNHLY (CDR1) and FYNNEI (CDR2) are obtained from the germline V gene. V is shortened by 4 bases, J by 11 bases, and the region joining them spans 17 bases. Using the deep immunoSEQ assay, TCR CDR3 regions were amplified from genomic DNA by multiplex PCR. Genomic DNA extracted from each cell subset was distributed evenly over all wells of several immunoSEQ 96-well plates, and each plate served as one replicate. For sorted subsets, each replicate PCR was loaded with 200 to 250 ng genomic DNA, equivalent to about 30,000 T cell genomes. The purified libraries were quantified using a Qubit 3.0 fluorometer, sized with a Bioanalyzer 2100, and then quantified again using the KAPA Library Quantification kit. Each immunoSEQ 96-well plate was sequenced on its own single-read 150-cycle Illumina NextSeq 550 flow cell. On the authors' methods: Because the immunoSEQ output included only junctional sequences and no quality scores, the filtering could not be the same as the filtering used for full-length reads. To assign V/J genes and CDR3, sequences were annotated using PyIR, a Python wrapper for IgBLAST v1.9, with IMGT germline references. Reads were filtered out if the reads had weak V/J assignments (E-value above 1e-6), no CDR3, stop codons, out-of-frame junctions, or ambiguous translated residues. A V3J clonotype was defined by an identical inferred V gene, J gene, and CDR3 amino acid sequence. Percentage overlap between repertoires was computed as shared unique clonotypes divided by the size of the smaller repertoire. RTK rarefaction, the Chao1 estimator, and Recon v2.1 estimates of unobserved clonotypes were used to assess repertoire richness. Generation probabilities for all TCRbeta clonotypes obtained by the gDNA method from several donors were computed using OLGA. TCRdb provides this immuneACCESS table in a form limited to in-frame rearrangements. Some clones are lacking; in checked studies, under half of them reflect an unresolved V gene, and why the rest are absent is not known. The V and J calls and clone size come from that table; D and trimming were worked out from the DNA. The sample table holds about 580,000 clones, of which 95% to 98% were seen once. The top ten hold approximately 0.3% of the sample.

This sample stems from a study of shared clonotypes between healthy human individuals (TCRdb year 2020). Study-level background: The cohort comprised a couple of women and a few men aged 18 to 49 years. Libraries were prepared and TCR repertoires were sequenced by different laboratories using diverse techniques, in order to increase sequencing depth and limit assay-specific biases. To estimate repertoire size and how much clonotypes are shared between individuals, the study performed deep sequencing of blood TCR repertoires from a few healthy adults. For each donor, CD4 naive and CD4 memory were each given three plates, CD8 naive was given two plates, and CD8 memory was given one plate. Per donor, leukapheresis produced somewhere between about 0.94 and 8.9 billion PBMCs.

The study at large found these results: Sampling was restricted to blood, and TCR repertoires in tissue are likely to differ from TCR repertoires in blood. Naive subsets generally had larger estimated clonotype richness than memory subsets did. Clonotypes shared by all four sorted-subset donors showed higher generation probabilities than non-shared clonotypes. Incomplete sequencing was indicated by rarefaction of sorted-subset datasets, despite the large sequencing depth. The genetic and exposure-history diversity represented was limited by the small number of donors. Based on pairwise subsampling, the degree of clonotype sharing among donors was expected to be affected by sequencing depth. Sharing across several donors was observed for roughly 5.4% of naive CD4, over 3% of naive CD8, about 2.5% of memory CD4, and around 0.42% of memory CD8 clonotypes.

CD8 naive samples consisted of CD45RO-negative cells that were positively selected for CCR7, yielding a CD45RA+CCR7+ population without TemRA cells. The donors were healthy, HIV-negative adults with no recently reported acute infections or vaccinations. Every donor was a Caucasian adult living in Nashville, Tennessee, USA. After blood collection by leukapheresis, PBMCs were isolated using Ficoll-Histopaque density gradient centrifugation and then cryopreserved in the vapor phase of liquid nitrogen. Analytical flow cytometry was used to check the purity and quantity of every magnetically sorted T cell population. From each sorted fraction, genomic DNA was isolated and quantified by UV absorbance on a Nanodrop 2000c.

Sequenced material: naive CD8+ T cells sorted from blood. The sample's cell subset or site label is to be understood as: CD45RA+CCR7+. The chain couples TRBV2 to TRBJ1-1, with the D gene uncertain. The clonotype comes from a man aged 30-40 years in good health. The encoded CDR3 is CASSAETRARAFF. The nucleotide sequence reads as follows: TGTGCCAGCAGTGCAGAGACCCGGGCAAGGGCTTTCTTT.